This is a list of T cell receptor beta chains from one sample in a study of PD-L1 blockade in urothelial cancer. The protocol was immunoSEQ multiplex PCR, while the TCRdb copy is restricted to in-frame clones and leaves out a portion. The sample has over 45,000 clones; 70% to 90% are singletons. The sequencing here drew on PBMCs, taken around atezolizumab (anti-PD-L1) treatment. The receptors stem from a man aged 55 to 70 with urothelial cancer. The CDR3 runs from the conserved cysteine through the conserved F or W.

j_call: TRBJ1-1; v_call: TRBV6-6; cdr3_aa: CASSLKQGANTEAFF
j_call: TRBJ1-6; v_call: TRBV11-2; cdr3_aa: CASSSESFGHSPLHF
j_call: TRBJ2-7; v_call: TRBV27; cdr3_aa: CASSWGPGQGTTYEQYF
j_call: TRBJ2-7; v_call: TRBV7-2; cdr3_aa: CASSFVFSSPGEQYF
j_call: TRBJ1-6; v_call: TRBV28; cdr3_aa: CASSRGLYNSPLHF
j_call: TRBJ1-4; v_call: TRBV4-3; cdr3_aa: CASSQETGLEKLFF
j_call: TRBJ2-5; v_call: TRBV9; cdr3_aa: CASSVWGRGGETQYF
j_call: TRBJ2-7; v_call: TRBV6-1; cdr3_aa: CASSWGGAYEQYF
j_call: TRBJ1-6; v_call: TRBV14; cdr3_aa: CASSRIRDRSSPLHF
j_call: TRBJ2-2; v_call: TRBV9; cdr3_aa: CASSVWGQGGTGELFF
j_call: TRBJ2-7; v_call: TRBV18; cdr3_aa: CASSWTGEGEQYF
j_call: TRBJ2-1; v_call: TRBV6-6; cdr3_aa: CASSYYQGSYNEQFF
j_call: TRBJ2-6; v_call: TRBV9; cdr3_aa: CASSAFTGANVLTF
j_call: TRBJ1-2; v_call: TRBV6-1; cdr3_aa: CASSKQGGGYTF
j_call: TRBJ2-3; v_call: TRBV5-1; cdr3_aa: CASSLGTLQSDTQYF
j_call: TRBJ2-1; v_call: TRBV5-4; cdr3_aa: CASSQWGGGARNEQFF
j_call: TRBJ2-7; v_call: TRBV28; cdr3_aa: CASSRIDRGGYEQYF
j_call: TRBJ2-7; v_call: TRBV19; cdr3_aa: CASSIGRQPSYEQYF
j_call: TRBJ1-2; v_call: TRBV7-2; cdr3_aa: CASSFPGGVYGYTF
j_call: TRBJ1-2; v_call: TRBV7-2; cdr3_aa: CASSLAPGQGYGYTF
j_call: TRBJ1-2; v_call: TRBV11-2; cdr3_aa: CASSFSRTGGVYGYTF
j_call: TRBJ1-2; v_call: TRBV28; cdr3_aa: CASKFLNDRLRGGYTF
j_call: TRBJ2-7; v_call: TRBV11-2; cdr3_aa: CASSRRGLGISSYEQYF
j_call: TRBJ1-2; v_call: TRBV6-6; cdr3_aa: CASSPGGVRYTF
j_call: TRBJ2-1; v_call: TRBV15; cdr3_aa: CATSPGGRGDEQFF
j_call: TRBJ2-3; v_call: TRBV19; cdr3_aa: CASSRDRATDTQYF
j_call: TRBJ1-1; v_call: TRBV11-2; cdr3_aa: CASSYAGFTTEAFF
j_call: TRBJ1-5; v_call: TRBV19; cdr3_aa: CASSMDRTRNQPQHF
j_call: TRBJ2-5; v_call: TRBV10-2; cdr3_aa: CASSETSGRETQYF
j_call: TRBJ1-2; v_call: TRBV7-2; cdr3_aa: CASSLVRDANYGYTF
j_call: TRBJ1-2; v_call: TRBV28; cdr3_aa: CASSIGGYGYTF
j_call: TRBJ1-5; v_call: TRBV6-5; cdr3_aa: CASGARNSNQPQHF
j_call: TRBJ1-2; v_call: TRBV30; cdr3_aa: CAWSQGESNYGYTF
j_call: TRBJ1-1; v_call: TRBV5-1; cdr3_aa: CASSLVAGGAEAFF
j_call: TRBJ1-4; v_call: TRBV4-2; cdr3_aa: CASSQNLNLNEKLFF
j_call: TRBJ2-5; v_call: TRBV27; cdr3_aa: CASSLRGLAGPVMETQYF
j_call: TRBJ2-7; v_call: TRBV11-2; cdr3_aa: CASSSDRGAPYEQYF
j_call: TRBJ1-6; v_call: TRBV30; cdr3_aa: CAWSVGEGRNSPLHF